This T cell receptor beta chain emerged from a study of T cell repertoires in cytomegalovirus infection. Findings of the study overall: Public TCR beta family frequency separated CMV-and-HLA carriers, including in an independent cohort.

TCRdb ran MiXCR on the reads and lists one entry per CDR3 protein. This sample has 200,000 to 250,000 distinct CDR3 sequences; 38% occur once, and the top ten carry 55% to 70%. As concerns this clonotype: The target antigen is unknown.

The V end was cut by 11 bases, the J end by 2 bases, with 12 bases between. Germline values: CDR1 ENHRY, CDR2 SYGVKD. The CDR3 sequence is 12 residues long. The input for sequencing was CD8+ T cells from cultured PBMCs, taken from culture after CMV antigen stimulation. The V call is TRBV10-3, the J call TRBJ1-2; D is possibly TRBD1 (6 bases). The origin of this receptor is a human donor in good health (CMV status not recorded). Some clones in this sample may be carry-over from other donors' samples. The CDR3 loop reads CALRTDNYGYTF. Here the CDR3 DNA reads TGTGCCCTACGGACAGACAACTATGGCTACACCTTC.